This T cell receptor beta chain was documented in a study of cytomegalovirus exposure and HLA in healthy donors. The PCR used 60 Vbeta and 13 Jbeta primers. Using immunoSEQ multiplex PCR, the repertoire was profiled, and TCRdb retains in-frame clones only, with some absent. The data show 210,000 or so clones, with roughly 83% seen just once and roughly 0.7% held by the top ten. The CDR3 runs to 17 residues. V lost 6 bases to trimming and J lost 8 bases; unmatched junction nucleotides: 22. The germline V gene encodes CDR1 SQVTM and CDR2 ANQGSEA. The rearrangement uses TRBV29-1 and TRBJ2-3; 8 bases agree with TRBD1. The source is a boy aged 2 to 9 in good health and CMV-seronegative. Material: PBMCs. CDR3 DNA sequence: TGCAGCGTCCCAGGATCCGGGGACAGGCCGGTGGGGGGTACGCAGTATTTT. It specifies CSVPGSGDRPVGGTQYF.